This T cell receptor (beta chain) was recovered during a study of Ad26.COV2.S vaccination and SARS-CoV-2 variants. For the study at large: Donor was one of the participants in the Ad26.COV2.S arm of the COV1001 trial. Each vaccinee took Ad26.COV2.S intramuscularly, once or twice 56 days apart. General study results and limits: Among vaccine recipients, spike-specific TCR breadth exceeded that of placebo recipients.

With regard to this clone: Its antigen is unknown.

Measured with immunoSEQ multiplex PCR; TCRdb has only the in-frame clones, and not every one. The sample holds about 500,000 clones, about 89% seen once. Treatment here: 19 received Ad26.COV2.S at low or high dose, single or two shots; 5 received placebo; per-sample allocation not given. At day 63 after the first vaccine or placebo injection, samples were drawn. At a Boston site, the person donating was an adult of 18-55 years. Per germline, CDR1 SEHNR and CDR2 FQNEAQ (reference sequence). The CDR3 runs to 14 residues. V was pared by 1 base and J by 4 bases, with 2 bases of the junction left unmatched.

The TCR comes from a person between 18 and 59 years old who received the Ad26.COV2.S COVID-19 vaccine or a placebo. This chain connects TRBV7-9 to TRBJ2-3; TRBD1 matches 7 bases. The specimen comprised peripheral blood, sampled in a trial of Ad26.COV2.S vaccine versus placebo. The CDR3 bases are TGTGCCAGCAGCTTAGATCAGGGGGCAGATACGCAGTATTTT. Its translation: CASSLDQGADTQYF.